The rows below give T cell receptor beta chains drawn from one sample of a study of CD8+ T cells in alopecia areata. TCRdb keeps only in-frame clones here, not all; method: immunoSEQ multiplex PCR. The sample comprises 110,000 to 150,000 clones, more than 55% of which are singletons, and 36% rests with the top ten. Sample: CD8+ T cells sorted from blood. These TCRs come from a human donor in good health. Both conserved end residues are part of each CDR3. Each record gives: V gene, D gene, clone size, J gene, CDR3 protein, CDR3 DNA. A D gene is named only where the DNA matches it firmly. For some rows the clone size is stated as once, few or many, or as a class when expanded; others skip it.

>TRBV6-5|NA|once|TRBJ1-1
CASRLQVNTEAFF
TGTGCCAGCAGATTACAGGTGAACACTGAAGCTTTCTTT
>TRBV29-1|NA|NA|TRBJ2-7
CSVIPLGPYEQYF
TGCAGCGTCATCCCCCTTGGGCCCTACGAGCAGTACTTC
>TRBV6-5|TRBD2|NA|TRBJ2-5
CASSYSFSGGETQYF
TGTGCCAGCAGTTACTCTTTTAGCGGGGGGGAGACCCAGTACTTC
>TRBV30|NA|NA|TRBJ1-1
CAWTLNTEAFF
TGTGCCTGGACACTTAACACTGAAGCTTTCTTT
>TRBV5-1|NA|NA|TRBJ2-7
CASSLATGRSYEQYF
TGCGCCAGCAGCTTGGCGACAGGGAGGTCCTACGAGCAGTACTTC
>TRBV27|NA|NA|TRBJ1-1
CASSLGMTGTFF
TGTGCCAGCAGTTTGGGGATGACTGGAACTTTCTTT
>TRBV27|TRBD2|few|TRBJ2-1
CASTPPGLAGGSDHEQFF
TGTGCCAGCACCCCCCCCGGGCTAGCGGGAGGGAGTGACCATGAGCAGTTCTTC
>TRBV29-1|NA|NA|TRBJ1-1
CSVDMGHPTEAFF
TGCAGCGTTGATATGGGACACCCCACTGAAGCTTTCTTT
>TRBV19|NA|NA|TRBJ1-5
CASSKNSLRANQPQHF
TGTGCCAGTAGTAAAAATAGTTTACGGGCCAATCAGCCCCAGCATTTT
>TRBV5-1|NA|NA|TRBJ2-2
CASSSRARELFF
TGCGCCAGCAGCTCCAGGGCCCGGGAGCTGTTTTTT
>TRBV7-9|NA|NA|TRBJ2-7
CASSTGSSMGYEQYF
TGTGCCAGCAGCACTGGATCGTCTATGGGCTACGAGCAGTACTTC
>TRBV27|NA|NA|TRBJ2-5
CASSLSERNPQETQYF
TGTGCCAGCAGTTTATCCGAGCGGAACCCCCAAGAGACCCAGTACTTC
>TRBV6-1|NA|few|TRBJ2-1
CASSEGAVEQFF
TGTGCCAGCAGTGAGGGGGCAGTTGAGCAGTTCTTC
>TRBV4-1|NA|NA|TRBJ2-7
CASSPRTGRAYEQYF
TGCGCCAGCAGCCCTCGGACTGGCAGGGCCTACGAGCAGTACTTC
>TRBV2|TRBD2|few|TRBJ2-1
CASGGTSAYNEQFF
TGTGCCAGTGGAGGGACTAGCGCATACAATGAGCAGTTCTTC
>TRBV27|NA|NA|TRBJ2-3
CASSSAPAADTQYF
TGTGCCAGCAGTTCTGCCCCGGCGGCAGATACGCAGTATTTT
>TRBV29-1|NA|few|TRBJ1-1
CSVDELTVPGGTEAFF
TGCAGCGTTGACGAACTGACAGTTCCCGGAGGGACTGAAGCTTTCTTT
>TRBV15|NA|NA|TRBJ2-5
CATSRDRWVGETQYF
TGTGCCACCAGCAGAGATCGTTGGGTTGGGGAGACCCAGTACTTC
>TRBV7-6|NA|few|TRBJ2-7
CASSLNEETEQYF
TGTGCCAGCAGCTTAAATGAAGAAACCGAGCAGTACTTC
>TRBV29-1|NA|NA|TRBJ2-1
CSVVGRPSGEQFF
TGCAGCGTTGTGGGACGACCCTCTGGTGAGCAGTTCTTC
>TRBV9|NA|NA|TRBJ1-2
CASSVGSANYGYTF
TGTGCCAGCAGCGTGGGCAGCGCTAACTATGGCTACACCTTC
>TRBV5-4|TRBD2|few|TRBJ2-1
CASSLRGLAGEGPYNEQFF
TGTGCCAGCAGCTTGAGGGGGCTAGCGGGAGAGGGACCCTACAATGAGCAGTTCTTC
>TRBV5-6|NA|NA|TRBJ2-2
CASSLDRRTGELFF
TGTGCCAGCAGCCTGGACAGACGCACCGGGGAGCTGTTTTTT
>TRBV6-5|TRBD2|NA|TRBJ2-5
CASSFPRTSGEETQYF
TGTGCCAGCAGTTTTCCGAGGACTAGCGGGGAAGAGACCCAGTACTTC
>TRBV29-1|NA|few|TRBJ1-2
CSVEDDGYTF
TGCAGCGTTGAGGATGATGGCTACACCTTC
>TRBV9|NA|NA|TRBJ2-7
CASSVATGHNYEQYF
TGTGCCAGCAGCGTAGCTACGGGACACAACTACGAGCAGTACTTC
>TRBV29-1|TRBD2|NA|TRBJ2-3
CSVEVAGVQDTQYF
TGCAGCGTTGAAGTGGCGGGAGTGCAAGATACGCAGTATTTT
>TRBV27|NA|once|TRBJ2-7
CASSPQGPPYEQYF
TGTGCCAGCAGTCCTCAGGGCCCTCCCTACGAGCAGTACTTC
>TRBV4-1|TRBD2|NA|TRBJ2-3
CASSLVAGGRGDTQYF
TGCGCCAGCAGCCTCGTGGCGGGAGGGCGTGGAGATACGCAGTATTTT
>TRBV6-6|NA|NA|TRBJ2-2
CASSFPTGSDGELFF
TGTGCCAGCAGTTTCCCCACTGGAAGTGACGGGGAGCTGTTTTTT
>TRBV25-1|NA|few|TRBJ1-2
CASSEWTFYGYTF
TGTGCCAGCAGTGAATGGACCTTCTATGGCTACACCTTC
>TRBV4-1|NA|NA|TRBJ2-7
CASSHRDTPYEQYF
TGCGCCAGCAGTCACCGGGACACACCCTACGAGCAGTACTTC
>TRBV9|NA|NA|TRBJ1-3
CASSGGPGNTIYF
TGTGCCAGCAGCGGAGGCCCTGGAAACACCATATATTTT
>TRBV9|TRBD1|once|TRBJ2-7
CASSVRGTENEQYF
TGTGCCAGCAGCGTAAGAGGGACAGAAAACGAGCAGTACTTC
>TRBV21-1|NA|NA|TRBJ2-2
CASSTSGLASNTGELFF
TGTGCCAGCAGCACTAGCGGACTAGCGAGTAACACCGGGGAGCTGTTTTTT
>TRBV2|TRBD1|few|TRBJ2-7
CASRETGGAAYEQYF
TGTGCCAGCAGAGAGACAGGGGGCGCGGCCTACGAGCAGTACTTC
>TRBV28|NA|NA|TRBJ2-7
CASSPGQGLEQYF
TGTGCCAGCAGTCCCGGGCAGGGTCTCGAGCAGTACTTC
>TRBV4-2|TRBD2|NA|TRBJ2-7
CASSQEAGAQREQYF
TGTGCCAGCAGCCAAGAGGCGGGAGCTCAGCGGGAGCAGTACTTC
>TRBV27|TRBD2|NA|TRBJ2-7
CASSSGLAGNYEQYF
TGTGCCAGCAGTTCGGGACTAGCGGGAAACTACGAGCAGTACTTC
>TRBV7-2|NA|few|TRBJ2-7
CASSLDGSPSYEQYF
TGTGCCAGCAGCTTAGACGGGAGCCCCTCCTACGAGCAGTACTTC
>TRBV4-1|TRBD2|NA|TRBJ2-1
CASSQRGLAASYNEQFF
TGCGCCAGCAGCCAAAGAGGACTAGCGGCGTCCTACAATGAGCAGTTCTTC
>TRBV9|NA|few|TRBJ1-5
CASSAQSNQPQHF
TGTGCCAGCAGCGCCCAGAGCAATCAGCCCCAGCATTTT
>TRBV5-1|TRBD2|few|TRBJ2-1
CASSPAGLASPLDEQFF
TGCGCCAGCAGCCCAGCGGGACTAGCGTCCCCACTAGATGAGCAGTTCTTC
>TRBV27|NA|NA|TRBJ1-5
CASSFEGFQPQHF
TGTGCCAGCAGTTTCGAGGGGTTTCAGCCCCAGCATTTT